This TCR beta chain came from a study of shared clonotypes between healthy human individuals. Only in-frame clones appear in the TCRdb table, and some are missing; sequencing was by immunoSEQ multiplex PCR. This table has hundreds of thousands of clones, 96% appearing once. A remark on this clone: Antigen specificity is unknown.

Germline assignment: CDR1 MNHEY and CDR2 SVGAGI. V gave up 6 bases and J gave up 5 bases; unmatched junction bases: 9. The CDR3 extends over 15 amino acids. Study-level points and caveats: Investigators collected only blood, and repertoires in tissues likely differ.

This TCR came from a woman between 25 and 40 years old in good health. The material sequenced was naive CD4+ T cells sorted from blood. Noted subset: CD45RA+ positively selected. This sequence joins TRBV6-5 and TRBJ2-7, with 11 bases identical to TRBD2. CDR3 in amino acids: CASRRGLAVFDEQYF. CDR3 DNA sequence: TGTGCCAGCAGACGGGGACTAGCGGTTTTTGACGAGCAGTACTTC.